This T cell receptor (beta chain) was documented in a study of T-cell reconstitution after alpha-beta-depleted transplantation in children (dated by TCRdb to the mid-2010s). Regarding the research as a whole: T-cell immune reconstitution after TCRalphabeta/CD19-depleted allogeneic hematopoietic cell transplantation in children was quantitatively tracked in the study by means of TCR repertoire profiling.

CDR1 and CDR2 are read off the germline V gene (reference sequence) as DFQATT and SNEGSKA. From the cysteine up to the phenylalanine, the CDR3 has a length of 13 residues. Only CDR3 DNA remains: 39 bases, in frame from the first base. After removal of 1 base from V and 4 bases from J, the junction retains 3 bases not matched to a gene. This clonotype was detected many times. Its antigen specificity is not known. No much larger clone is present one base from it, and per-base qualities are unavailable. The library was obtained by PCR. TCRdb names Illumina HiSeq 2500 as the instrument used. Molecular barcoding was employed in the preparation of TCR libraries, with unique molecular identifiers being used to normalize TCRbeta repertoire quantification. TCRdb handled the public reads itself, with Q25 trimming in fastp and clone calling in MiXCR, and kept productive beta chains. For every CDR3 protein sequence, its rows merge into one entry that carries the most common genes and DNA. A total of approximately 400,000 distinct CDR3 sequences appear in this sample, roughly a tenth of them only once. Clones ranked in the top ten supply roughly 6% of the sample.

The specimen comprised PBMCs from the stem cell graft donor, sampled from the stem cell graft. This TCR came from a human donor who donated a stem cell graft to a child with acute myeloid leukemia. This sequence uses TRBV20-1 and TRBJ1-1; TRBD1 agrees with 7 junctional bases. The CDR3 region has the sequence CSARAGTATEAFF. The nucleotide sequence is given as TGCAGTGCTAGAGCCGGGACAGCCACTGAAGCTTTCTTT.